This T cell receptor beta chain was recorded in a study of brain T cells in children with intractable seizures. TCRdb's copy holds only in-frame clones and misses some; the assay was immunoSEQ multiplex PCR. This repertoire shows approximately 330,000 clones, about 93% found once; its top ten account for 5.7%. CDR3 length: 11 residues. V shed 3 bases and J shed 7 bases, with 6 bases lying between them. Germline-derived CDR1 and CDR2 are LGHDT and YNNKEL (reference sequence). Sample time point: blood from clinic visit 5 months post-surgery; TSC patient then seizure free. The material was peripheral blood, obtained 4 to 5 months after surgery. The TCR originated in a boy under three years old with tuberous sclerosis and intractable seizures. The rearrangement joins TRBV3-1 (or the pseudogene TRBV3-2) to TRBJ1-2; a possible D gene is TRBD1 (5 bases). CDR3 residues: CASSQGPGYTF. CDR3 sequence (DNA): TGTGCCAGCAGCCAGGGACCTGGCTACACCTTC.